A selection of T cell receptor beta chains follows, all from one sample in a study of shared clonotypes between healthy human individuals. Produced via immunoSEQ multiplex PCR; TCRdb's table is partial and in-frame only. The top ten hold roughly 24% of the sample, which has approximately 720,000 clones, 92% seen once. Source material: naive CD8+ T cells sorted from blood. The receptor source for this set is a young man in good health. Both conserved end residues are part of each CDR3. Each record gives: V gene, CDR3 protein.

TRBV27 CASSQGREQFF
TRBV4-1 CASSQGAPNEQFF
TRBV30 CAWRNPSGLREGLSYEQYF
TRBV19 CASSIGTGLDNEQFF
TRBV7-8 CASSPNEVDEQYF
TRBV2 CASSRQNGYTF
TRBV5-4 CASSLGVGIGETQYF
TRBV29-1 CSVEVGLEQYF
TRBV5-1 CASSSEGFRTDTQYF
TRBV4-3 CAGSQDSGVDQPQHF
TRBV9 CASSVEGGTDTQYF
TRBV11-3 CASGQMNTGELFF
TRBV5-1 CASSLEGLSGTEAFF
TRBV6-7 CATRAKGIAGGFEQFF
TRBV28 CASTEIPGANYGYTF
TRBV10-2 CASSGGVGETQYF
TRBV19 CASSIGLGGVLNEQYF
TRBV5-8 CASSLGTGINEQYF
TRBV6-5 CASRTGVNEKLFF
TRBV7-9 CASSPSHTTNEKLFF
TRBV28 CASSPPREVSYEQYF
TRBV5-4 CASSLAEGQVPYEQYF
TRBV29-1 CSVDADREGSDTQYF
TRBV7-9 CASSPRTSGSAGELFF
TRBV27 CASSILGADTQYF
TRBV27 CASSLLPTYEQYF
TRBV11-2 CASSFSTTGNNTEAFF
TRBV28 CASSLVPSENYEQYF
TRBV6-5 CASSPSSYGYTF
TRBV4-1 CASSLQGAGELFF
TRBV5-1 CASRSGQMNTEAFF
TRBV28 CASSRDSYEQYF
TRBV6-1 CATGDYEQYF
TRBV9 CASSPGDGAYEQYF
TRBV28 CASSLTGFNTGELFF
TRBV11-2 CASRQADEQFF
TRBV27 CASSSTGTGFYEQYF
TRBV7-9 CASSRIEAFF
TRBV6-5 CASSPTSGIIDEQFF
TRBV5-4 CASSLDVAGGADTQYF
TRBV7-7 CASSLSPGYEQYF
TRBV7-3 CASSPGQGTYEQYF
TRBV29-1 CSVPREGAYNEQFF
TRBV7-8 CASSWGPRVVIQPQHF
TRBV27 CASSLWARQETQYF
TRBV6-4 CASSVTSGLTDTQYF
TRBV4-1 CASSQYTGGYEQYF
TRBV18 CASSPLQVSSYNEQFF
TRBV7-9 CASSFQVNTQFF
TRBV5-6 CASSFWGWTEAFF
TRBV9 CASSSNNQPQHF
TRBV2 CASRDLSGQGPYNEQFF
TRBV7-2 CASSSPVRSGANVLTF
TRBV28 CASSFRAEYYNEQFF
TRBV15 CATSRPLVDNEQFF
TRBV19 CASTMTGSGGELFF
TRBV11-2 CASSLLAEQFF
TRBV28 CASSPGHSYEQYF
TRBV4-3 CASSQTSGLAAYEQYF